Shown below are 10 T cell receptor beta chains from a single sample sequenced in a study of T cells in Graves' hyperthyroidism and ophthalmopathy. What was amplified from RNA transcripts were TCR beta CDR3 regions. During a first-round RT-PCR of the TCR CDR3, the HTBI primer set was used. TCRdb fed the multiplex PCR reads into MiXCR, producing one record per CDR3 protein. The sample lists roughly 510,000 distinct CDR3 sequences; approximately 48% were seen once. Input material: peripheral blood or thyroid tissue (not recorded which). The receptors stem from an adult woman with Graves' disease, either hyperthyroidism or ophthalmopathy (not recorded which).

J is TRBJ1-1 and V is TRBV29-1; the D is unclear. CDR3 length: 10 residues. CDR1 is SQVTM and CDR2 is ANQGSEA in the germline V gene. The V and J ends lost 7 bases and 5 bases respectively, with 8 bases between them. The CDR3 bases are TGCAGCGCCCTGGGAACTGAAGCTTTCTTT. Translated: CSALGTEAFF. Full variable domain (remainder filled in from reference TRBV29-1 and TRBJ1-1): SAVISQKPSRDICQRGTSLTIQCQVDSQVTMMFWYRQQPGQSLTLIATANQGSEATYESGFVIDKFPISRPNLTFSTLTVSNMSPEDSSIYLCSALGTEAFFGQGTRLTVV.

As for this clonotype: This may arise from a read error, as a much more abundant clone is one base away. The chain combines TRBV29-1 with TRBJ2-3; D possibly corresponds to TRBD1 (6 bases). There are 14 residues in the CDR3. Germline CDR1 and CDR2: SQVTM and ANQGSEA. CDR3 in amino acids: CNGQTGPSTDTQYF. In nucleotides, the CDR3 is TGCAACGGACAGACAGGTCCTAGCACAGATACGCAGTATTTT.

This clonotype came up many times. V is TRBV4-1 and J is TRBJ2-7; 10 nucleotides align to TRBD2. The CDR3 consists of 15 residues. The ends lost 3 bases at V and 2 bases at J; junction bases unmatched: 4. Germline V lookup: CDR1 MGHRA, CDR2 YSYEKL. Here the CDR3 DNA reads TGCGCCAGCAGCCAGAGGACTAGCGGACCCTACGAGCAGTACTTC. It yields the protein CASSQRTSGPYEQYF.

This clonotype has a count of ten or more. The rearrangement links TRBV7-2 to TRBJ2-5; 7 nucleotides line up with TRBD2. J lost 3 bases, V lost 2 bases, and 6 bases had no gene match. The germline gives CDR1 SGHTA, CDR2 FQGNSA. CDR3 length: 15 amino acids. The CDR3 sequence: CASSLRGGREETQYF. DNA of the CDR3: TGTGCCAGCAGCTTAAGGGGAGGGAGGGAAGAGACCCAGTACTTC.

This clonotype came up a few times. The chain uses TRBV6-1 and TRBJ1-1, with D unclear. This CDR3 has 14 amino acids. Trimming left V 0 bases short and J 3 bases short, with 8 bases between. Germline V gene lookup returns CDR1 MNHNS and CDR2 SASEGT. The CDR3 nucleotides are TGTGCCAGCAGTGAAGCAGGAATAGACACTGAAGCTTTCTTT. It translates to CASSEAGIDTEAFF.

This sequence joins TRBV12-3 or TRBV12-4 and TRBJ2-7; 8 nucleotides align to TRBD2. V lost 4 bases and J lost 1; bases outside the gene matches: 6. The CDR3 loop spans 15 amino acids. The CDR3 coding sequence is TGTGCCAGCAGTTACAGCCTAGCGGGTTCCTACGAGCAGTACTTC. The encoded protein is CASSYSLAGSYEQYF.

This clonotype appeared many times. The chain recombines TRBV3-1 with TRBJ2-7; 8 bases match TRBD2. The CDR3 is made up of 14 amino acids. Germline loops: CDR1 LGHDT, CDR2 YNNKEL (reference sequence). V gave up 1 base and J gave up 4 bases; unmatched junction bases: 3. The CDR3 reads CASSQAGGVYEQYF. The CDR3 nucleotides read TGTGCCAGCAGCCAAGCGGGGGGGGTTTACGAGCAGTACTTC.

Comments on this clonotype: Since no conserved phenylalanine or tryptophan closes the CDR3, a read error is the likely cause. It is unclear where the CDR3 begins or ends on the DNA, so no DNA is shown, and the CDR3 is as TCRdb lists it. The CDR3 is CASRLRLQ. The chain recombines TRBV4-1 with TRBJ1-2. Inclusive of both ends, the CDR3 amounts to 8 amino acids. Germline V lookup: CDR1 MGHRA, CDR2 YSYEKL.

This chain connects TRBV7-2 to TRBJ2-5, with 8 bases identical to TRBD2. CDR3 size: 14 residues. Trimming at V came to 5 bases and at J to 5 bases, leaving 7 bases not matched to a gene. The germline CDR1 and CDR2 sequences are SGHTA and FQGNSA. The CDR3 protein is CASSRIAGRETQYF. CDR3 in DNA: TGTGCCAGCAGCAGAATAGCGGGACGGGAGACCCAGTACTTC.

This clonotype was picked up many times. This chain connects TRBV5-1 to TRBJ1-1; no firm D call. The V end lost 7 bases, the J end lost 0 bases, and 7 bases lay between the germline ends. The CDR3 has 12 residues. The germline gives CDR1 SGHRS, CDR2 YFSETQ. The CDR3 loop is CASGRLNTEAFF. DNA of the CDR3: TGCGCCAGCGGACGCCTGAACACTGAAGCTTTCTTT.